A selection of T cell receptor beta chains follows, all from one sample in a study of regulatory T cells in long-lasting Graves disease. TCRdb itself ran the multiplex PCR reads through MiXCR, one entry per CDR3 protein. The table includes some 320,000 distinct CDR3 sequences, over 15% detected once. The material sequenced was peripheral blood mononuclear cells (PBMCs), taken at new diagnosis, from a patient treated with antithyroid drugs. The receptors were sampled from a female donor with Graves disease. CDR3s include the opening cysteine and the closing phenylalanine or tryptophan. Each record gives: D gene, J gene, clone size, V gene, CDR3 DNA, CDR3 protein. The D gene is left open where the match is weak. Only part of the rows carry a size: once, few, many, or a class if the clone is expanded.

D: TRBD2
J: TRBJ2-3
size: many
V: TRBV5-1
DNA: TGCGCCAGCAGCGCCACCGCGGGAGCGGATACGCAGTATTTT
CDR3: CASSATAGADTQYF

D: TRBD2
J: TRBJ2-7
size: few
V: TRBV7-2
DNA: TGTGCCAGCAGCCAGGGGACTAGCGGGAACGAGCAGCACTTC
CDR3: CASSQGTSGNEQHF

D: TRBD1
J: TRBJ2-6
size: many
V: TRBV19
DNA: TGTGCCAGTAGTAAGCGGACAGGACTCTCTGGGGCCAACGTCCTGACTTTC
CDR3: CASSKRTGLSGANVLTF

D: NA
J: TRBJ2-7
size: many
V: TRBV28
DNA: TGTGCCAGCAGTTTAGGCGGGATATCCTACGAGCAGTACTTC
CDR3: CASSLGGISYEQYF

D: TRBD1
J: TRBJ2-4
size: many
V: TRBV2
DNA: TGTGCCAGCAGTACCGGGACAGACAAAAACATTCAGTACTTC
CDR3: CASSTGTDKNIQYF

D: TRBD2
J: TRBJ2-1
size: many
V: TRBV6-2/TRBV6-3
DNA: TGTGCCAGCAGCCCCCTCGTTACCTTTAGCGGGGGAAATGAGCAGTTCTTC
CDR3: CASSPLVTFSGGNEQFF

D: NA
J: TRBJ2-5
size: few
V: TRBV12-3/TRBV12-4
DNA: TGTGCCAGCAGCACTGGACAGTCTCAAGAGACCCAGTACTTC
CDR3: CASSTGQSQETQYF

D: NA
J: TRBJ1-1
size: NA
V: TRBV28
DNA: TGTGCCAGCACCCCCTGGAACGGAAAGAACACTGAAGCTTTCTTT
CDR3: CASTPWNGKNTEAFF

D: TRBD2
J: TRBJ2-1
size: few
V: TRBV28
DNA: TGTGCCAGCAGTTTTGTAGCGGGAGGACGGGGTGAGCAGTTCTTC
CDR3: CASSFVAGGRGEQFF

D: NA
J: TRBJ1-2
size: NA
V: TRBV11-2
DNA: TGTGCCAGCAGCTTCACCGGGACACACAACTATGGCTACACCTTC
CDR3: CASSFTGTHNYGYTF

D: TRBD1
J: TRBJ2-1
size: many
V: TRBV12-3/TRBV12-4
DNA: TGTGCCAGCATTACAGGGGGTAGATTACACAATGAGCAGTTCTTC
CDR3: CASITGGRLHNEQFF

D: TRBD1
J: TRBJ1-2
size: many
V: TRBV19
DNA: TGTGCCAGTAGTTTCAAAACCGGGACAGGGGCCTTGCGGCCTGGCTACACCTTC
CDR3: CASSFKTGTGALRPGYTF

D: NA
J: TRBJ1-5
size: many
V: TRBV12-5
DNA: TGTGCTAGTGGTTTAGAGGCTTTAACCAATCAGCCCCAGCATTTT
CDR3: CASGLEALTNQPQHF

D: NA
J: TRBJ2-2
size: many
V: TRBV2
DNA: TGTGCCAGCAGTGACCCCGGCCGAGGAGGGACCGGGGAGCTGTTTTTT
CDR3: CASSDPGRGGTGELFF

D: NA
J: TRBJ2-7
size: many
V: TRBV19
DNA: TGTGCCAGTAGTATAGATGGGGTAGCGAGGAACGAGCAGTACTTC
CDR3: CASSIDGVARNEQYF

D: NA
J: TRBJ2-7
size: few
V: TRBV5-6
DNA: TGTGCCAGCAGCCTCAGGGCCAACTACGAGCAGTACTTC
CDR3: CASSLRANYEQYF

D: TRBD1
J: TRBJ2-7
size: many
V: TRBV19
DNA: TGTGCCAGTAGTATCTCCTTGACAGGGGGGGCCTACGAGCAGTACTTC
CDR3: CASSISLTGGAYEQYF

D: NA
J: TRBJ1-1
size: many
V: TRBV2
DNA: TGTGCCGACGAAGCGGGGGGCACTGAAGCTTTCTTT
CDR3: CADEAGGTEAFF

D: NA
J: TRBJ1-4
size: many
V: TRBV12-3/TRBV12-4
DNA: TGTGCCAGCCGGGGGGTGACTAATGAAAAACTGTTTTTT
CDR3: CASRGVTNEKLFF

D: TRBD1
J: TRBJ2-5
size: many
V: TRBV14
DNA: TGTGCCAGCAGCCAAGGGGTGCCTGACAGGGGGACAGACCGGGAGACCCAGTACTTC
CDR3: CASSQGVPDRGTDRETQYF

D: NA
J: TRBJ1-2
size: NA
V: TRBV6-1
DNA: TGTGCCAGCAGTGAAGCAGGGCATAACTATGGCTACACCTTC
CDR3: CASSEAGHNYGYTF

D: NA
J: TRBJ1-1
size: NA
V: TRBV14
DNA: TGTGCCAGCCGCGGAGAAATGAACACTGAAGCTTTCTTT
CDR3: CASRGEMNTEAFF

D: TRBD2
J: TRBJ2-5
size: many
V: TRBV27
DNA: TGTGCCAGCGGACGGGGGGGGAGAGAGACCCAGTACTTC
CDR3: CASGRGGRETQYF

D: TRBD2
J: TRBJ2-7
size: many
V: TRBV7-8
DNA: TGTGCCAGCAACTTAGCGGGGCTTGGCCACCCTACGGCTGATCAGTACTTC
CDR3: CASNLAGLGHPTADQYF

D: NA
J: TRBJ2-1
size: many
V: TRBV5-1
DNA: TGCGCCAGCAGCTTGTTACGCGGGATTTACAATGAGCAGTTCTTC
CDR3: CASSLLRGIYNEQFF

D: TRBD2
J: TRBJ2-7
size: many
V: TRBV19
DNA: TGTGCCAGTAGTCCCTGGACTAGCGGGAGGAGTTACGAGCAGTACTTC
CDR3: CASSPWTSGRSYEQYF

D: TRBD2
J: TRBJ2-1
size: few
V: TRBV18
DNA: TGTGCCAGCTCACTTGTAGCGGGAGGGCAAACTTCGACACTCAATGAGCAGTTCTTC
CDR3: CASSLVAGGQTSTLNEQFF

D: TRBD2
J: TRBJ2-7
size: few
V: TRBV11-2
DNA: TGTGCCAGCAGCCAGAATAGCGGGCCTACCTACGAGCAGTACTTC
CDR3: CASSQNSGPTYEQYF

D: NA
J: TRBJ1-4
size: many
V: TRBV5-5
DNA: TGTGCCAGCAGCTTGGTGGGGGCTTCAACTAATGAAAAACTGTTTTTT
CDR3: CASSLVGASTNEKLFF